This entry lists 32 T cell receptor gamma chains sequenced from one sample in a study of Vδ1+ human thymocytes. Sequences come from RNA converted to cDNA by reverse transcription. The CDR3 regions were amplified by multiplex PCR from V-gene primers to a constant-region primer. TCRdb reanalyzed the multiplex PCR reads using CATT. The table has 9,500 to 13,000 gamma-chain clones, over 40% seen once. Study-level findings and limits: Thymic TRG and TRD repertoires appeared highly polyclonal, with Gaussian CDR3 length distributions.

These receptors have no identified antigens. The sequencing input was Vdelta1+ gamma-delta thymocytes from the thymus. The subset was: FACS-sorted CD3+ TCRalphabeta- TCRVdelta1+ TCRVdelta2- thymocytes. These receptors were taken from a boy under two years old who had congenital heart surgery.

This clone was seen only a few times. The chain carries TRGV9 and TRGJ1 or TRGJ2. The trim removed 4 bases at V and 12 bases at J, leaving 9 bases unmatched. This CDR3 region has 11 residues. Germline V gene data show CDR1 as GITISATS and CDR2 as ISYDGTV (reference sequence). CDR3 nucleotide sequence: TGTGCCTTGTGGGATCCCAGGGGGAAACTCTTT. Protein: CALWDPRGKLF.

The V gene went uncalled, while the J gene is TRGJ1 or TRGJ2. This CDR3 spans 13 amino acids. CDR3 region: CATWDLKYYKKLF. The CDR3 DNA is TGTGCCACCTGGGATCTTAAGTATTATAAGAAACTCTTT.

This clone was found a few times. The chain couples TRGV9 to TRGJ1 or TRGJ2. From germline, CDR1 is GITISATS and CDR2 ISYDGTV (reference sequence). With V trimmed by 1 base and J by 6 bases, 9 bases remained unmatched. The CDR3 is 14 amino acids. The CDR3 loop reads CALWEVLASYKKLF. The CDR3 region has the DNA TGTGCCTTGTGGGAGGTTCTCGCTTCTTATAAGAAACTCTTT.

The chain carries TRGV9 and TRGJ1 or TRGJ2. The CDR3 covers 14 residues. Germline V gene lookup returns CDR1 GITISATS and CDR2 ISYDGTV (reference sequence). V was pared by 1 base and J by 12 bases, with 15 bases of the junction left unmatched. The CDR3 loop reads CALWEVQGKRGKLF. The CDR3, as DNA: TGTGCCTTGTGGGAGGTCCAGGGGAAACGGGGGAAACTCTTT.

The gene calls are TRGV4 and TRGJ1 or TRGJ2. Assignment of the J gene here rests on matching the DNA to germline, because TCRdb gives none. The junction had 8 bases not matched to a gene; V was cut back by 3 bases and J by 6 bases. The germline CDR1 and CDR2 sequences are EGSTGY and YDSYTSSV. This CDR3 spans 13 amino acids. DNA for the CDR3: TGTGCCACCTGGGATTGGGGGTGTTATAAGAAACTCTTT. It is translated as CATWDWGCYKKLF.

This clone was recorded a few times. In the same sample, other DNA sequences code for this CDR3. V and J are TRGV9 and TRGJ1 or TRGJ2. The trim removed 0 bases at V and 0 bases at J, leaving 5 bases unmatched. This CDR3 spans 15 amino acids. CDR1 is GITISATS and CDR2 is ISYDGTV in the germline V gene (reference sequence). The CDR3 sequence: CALWEVHSNYYKKLF. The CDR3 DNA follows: TGTGCCTTGTGGGAGGTGCATTCGAATTATTATAAGAAACTCTTT.

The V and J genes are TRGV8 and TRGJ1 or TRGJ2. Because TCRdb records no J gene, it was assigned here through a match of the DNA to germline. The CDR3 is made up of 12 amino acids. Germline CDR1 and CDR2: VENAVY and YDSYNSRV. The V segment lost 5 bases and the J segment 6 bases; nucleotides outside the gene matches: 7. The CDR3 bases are TGTGCCACCTGGGGCGGCGGTTATAAGAAACTCTTT. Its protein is CATWGGGYKKLF.

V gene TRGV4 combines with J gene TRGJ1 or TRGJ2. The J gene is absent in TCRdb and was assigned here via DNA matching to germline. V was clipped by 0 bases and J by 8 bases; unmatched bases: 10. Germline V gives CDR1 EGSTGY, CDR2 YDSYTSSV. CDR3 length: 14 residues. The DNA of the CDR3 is TGTGCCACCTGGGATGGGCGAGGAGTGGATAAGAAACTCTTT. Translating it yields CATWDGRGVDKKLF.

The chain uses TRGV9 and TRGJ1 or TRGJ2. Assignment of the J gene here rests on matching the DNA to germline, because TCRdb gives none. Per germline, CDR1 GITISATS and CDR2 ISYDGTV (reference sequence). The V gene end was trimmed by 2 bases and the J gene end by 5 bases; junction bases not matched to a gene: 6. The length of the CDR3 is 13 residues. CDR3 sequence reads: CALWEAQDYKKLF. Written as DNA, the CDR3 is TGTGCCTTGTGGGAGGCCCAGGATTATAAGAAACTCTTT.

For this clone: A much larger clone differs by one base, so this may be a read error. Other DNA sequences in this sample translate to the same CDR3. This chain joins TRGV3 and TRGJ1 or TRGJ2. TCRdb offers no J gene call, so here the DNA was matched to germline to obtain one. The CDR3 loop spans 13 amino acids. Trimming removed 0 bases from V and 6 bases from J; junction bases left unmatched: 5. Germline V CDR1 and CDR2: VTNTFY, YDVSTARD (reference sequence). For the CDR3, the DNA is TGTGCCACCTGGGACAGGCGAGGTTATAAGAAACTCTTT. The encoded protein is CATWDRRGYKKLF.

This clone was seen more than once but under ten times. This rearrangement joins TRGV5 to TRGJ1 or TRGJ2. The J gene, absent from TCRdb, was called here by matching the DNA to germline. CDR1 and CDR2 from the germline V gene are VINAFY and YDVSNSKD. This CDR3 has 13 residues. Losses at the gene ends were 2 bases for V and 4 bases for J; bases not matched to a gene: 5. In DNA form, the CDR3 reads TGTGCCACCTGGGACAAGAAGTATTATAAGAAACTCTTT. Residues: CATWDKKYYKKLF.

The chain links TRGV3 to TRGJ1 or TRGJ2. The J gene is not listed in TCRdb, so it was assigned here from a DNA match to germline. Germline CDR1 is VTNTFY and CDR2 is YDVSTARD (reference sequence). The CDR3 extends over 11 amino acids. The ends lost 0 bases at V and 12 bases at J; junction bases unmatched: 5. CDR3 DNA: TGTGCCACCTGGGACAGGCAGACGAAACTCTTT. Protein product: CATWDRQTKLF.

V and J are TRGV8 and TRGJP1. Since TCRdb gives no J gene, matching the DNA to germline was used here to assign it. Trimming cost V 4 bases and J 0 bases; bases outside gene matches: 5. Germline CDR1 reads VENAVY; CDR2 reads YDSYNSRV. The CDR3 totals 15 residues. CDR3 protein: CATWEGNTTGWFKIF. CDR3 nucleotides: TGTGCCACCTGGGAGGGGAATACCACTGGTTGGTTCAAGATATTT.

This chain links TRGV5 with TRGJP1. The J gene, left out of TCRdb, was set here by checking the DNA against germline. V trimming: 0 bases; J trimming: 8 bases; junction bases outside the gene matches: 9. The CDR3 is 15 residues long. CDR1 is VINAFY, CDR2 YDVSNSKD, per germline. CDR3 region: CATWDRPAAGWFKIF. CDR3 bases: TGTGCCACCTGGGACAGGCCCGCTGCAGGTTGGTTCAAGATATTT.

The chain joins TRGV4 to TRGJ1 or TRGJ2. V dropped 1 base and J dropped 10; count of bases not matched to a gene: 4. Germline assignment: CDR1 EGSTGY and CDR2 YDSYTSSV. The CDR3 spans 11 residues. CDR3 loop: CATWDGGKKLF. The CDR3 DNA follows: TGTGCCACCTGGGATGGAGGAAAGAAACTCTTT.

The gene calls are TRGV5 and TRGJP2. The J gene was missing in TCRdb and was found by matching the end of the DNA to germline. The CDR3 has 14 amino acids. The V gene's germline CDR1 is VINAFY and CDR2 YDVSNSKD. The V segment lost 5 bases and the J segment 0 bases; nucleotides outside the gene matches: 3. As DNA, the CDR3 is TGTGCCACCTGGGTCTATAGTAGTGATTGGATCAAGACGTTT. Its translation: CATWVYSSDWIKTF.

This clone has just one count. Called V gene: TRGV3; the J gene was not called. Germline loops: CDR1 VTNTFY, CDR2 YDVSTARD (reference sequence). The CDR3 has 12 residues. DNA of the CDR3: TGTGCCACCTGGGACAGACCCTTTAAGAAGCTCTTT. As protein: CATWDRPFKKLF.

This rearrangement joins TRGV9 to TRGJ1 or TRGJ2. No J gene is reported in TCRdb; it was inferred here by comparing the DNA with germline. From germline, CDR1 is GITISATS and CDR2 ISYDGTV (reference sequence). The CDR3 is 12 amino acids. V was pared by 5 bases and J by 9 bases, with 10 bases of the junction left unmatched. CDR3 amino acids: CALWGNWGKKLF. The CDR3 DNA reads TGTGCCTTGTGGGGGAATTGGGGTAAGAAACTCTTT.

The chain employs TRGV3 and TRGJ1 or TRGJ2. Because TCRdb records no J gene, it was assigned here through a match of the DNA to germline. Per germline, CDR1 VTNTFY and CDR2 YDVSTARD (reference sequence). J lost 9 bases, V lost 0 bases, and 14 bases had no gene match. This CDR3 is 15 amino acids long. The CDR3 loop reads CATWDRRWRFFKKLF. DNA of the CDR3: TGTGCCACCTGGGACAGGCGCTGGCGCTTCTTTAAGAAACTCTTT.

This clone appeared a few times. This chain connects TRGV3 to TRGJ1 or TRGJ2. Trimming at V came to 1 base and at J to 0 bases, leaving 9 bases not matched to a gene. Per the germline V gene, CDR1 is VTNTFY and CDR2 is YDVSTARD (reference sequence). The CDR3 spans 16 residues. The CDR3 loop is CATWDSRLLNYYKKLF. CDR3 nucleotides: TGTGCCACCTGGGACAGCCGCCTTTTGAATTATTATAAGAAACTCTTT.

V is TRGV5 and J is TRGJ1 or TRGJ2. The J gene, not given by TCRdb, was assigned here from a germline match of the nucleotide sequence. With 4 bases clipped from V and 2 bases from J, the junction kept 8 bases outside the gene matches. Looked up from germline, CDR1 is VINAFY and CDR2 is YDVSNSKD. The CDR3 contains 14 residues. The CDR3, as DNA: TGTGCCACCTGGGAAAGGGCCCATTATTATAAGAAACTCTTT. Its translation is CATWERAHYYKKLF.

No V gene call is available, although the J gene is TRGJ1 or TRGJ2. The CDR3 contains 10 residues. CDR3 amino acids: CATCVGKKLF. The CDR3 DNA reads TGTGCCACCTGTGTCGGTAAGAAACTCTTT.

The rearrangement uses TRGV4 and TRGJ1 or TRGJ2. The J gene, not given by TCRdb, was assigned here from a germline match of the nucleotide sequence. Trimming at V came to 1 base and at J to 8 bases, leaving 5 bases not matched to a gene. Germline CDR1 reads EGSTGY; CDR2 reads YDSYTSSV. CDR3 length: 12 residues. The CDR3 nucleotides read TGTGCCACCTGGGATGGACATGATAAGAAACTCTTT. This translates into CATWDGHDKKLF.

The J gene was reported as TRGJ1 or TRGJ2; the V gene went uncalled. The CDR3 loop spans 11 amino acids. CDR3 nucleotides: TGTGCCACCTTTGACAGGCGTAAGAAACTCTTT. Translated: CATFDRRKKLF.

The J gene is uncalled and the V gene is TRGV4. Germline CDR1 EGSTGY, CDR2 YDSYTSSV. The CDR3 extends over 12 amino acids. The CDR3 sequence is CATWDEGGSWLF. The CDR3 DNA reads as TGTGCCACCTGGGATGAAGGGGGGTCTTGGCTCTTT.

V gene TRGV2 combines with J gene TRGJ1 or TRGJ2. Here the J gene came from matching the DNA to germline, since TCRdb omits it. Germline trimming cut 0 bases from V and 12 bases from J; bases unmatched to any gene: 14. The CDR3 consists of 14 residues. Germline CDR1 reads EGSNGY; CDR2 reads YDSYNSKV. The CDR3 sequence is CATWDGLGVCRKLF. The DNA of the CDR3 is TGTGCCACCTGGGACGGGCTTGGGGTGTGTAGGAAACTCTTT.

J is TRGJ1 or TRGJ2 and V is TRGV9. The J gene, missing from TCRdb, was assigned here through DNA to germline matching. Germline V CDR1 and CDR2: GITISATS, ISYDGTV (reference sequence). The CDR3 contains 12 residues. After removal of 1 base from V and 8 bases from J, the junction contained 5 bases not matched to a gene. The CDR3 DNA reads TGTGCCTTGTGGGAGGTCCCCAATAAGAAACTCTTT. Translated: CALWEVPNKKLF.

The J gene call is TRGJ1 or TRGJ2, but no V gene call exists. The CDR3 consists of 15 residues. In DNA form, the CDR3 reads TGTGCCACCTGGGACAGGAAAGACTCCGTTGACAAGAAACTCTTT. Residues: CATWDRKDSVDKKLF.

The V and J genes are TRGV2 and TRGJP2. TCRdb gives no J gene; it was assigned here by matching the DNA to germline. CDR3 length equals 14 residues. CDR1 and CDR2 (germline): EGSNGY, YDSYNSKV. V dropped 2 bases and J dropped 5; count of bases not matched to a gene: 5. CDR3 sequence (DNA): TGTGCCACCTGGGACGTGGTAAGTGATTGGATCAAGACGTTT. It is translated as CATWDVVSDWIKTF.

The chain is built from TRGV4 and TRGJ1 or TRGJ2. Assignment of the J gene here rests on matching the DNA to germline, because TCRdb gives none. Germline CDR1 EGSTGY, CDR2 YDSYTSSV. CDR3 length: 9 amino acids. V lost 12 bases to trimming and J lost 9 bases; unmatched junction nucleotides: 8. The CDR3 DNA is TGTGCCCGAAAGACTAAGAAACTCTTT. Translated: CARKTKKLF.

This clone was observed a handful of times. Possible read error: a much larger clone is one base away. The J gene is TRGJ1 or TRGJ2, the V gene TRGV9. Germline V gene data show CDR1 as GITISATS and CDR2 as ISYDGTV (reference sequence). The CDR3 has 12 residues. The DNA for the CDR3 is TGTGCCTTGTGGGAGAATAATTATAAGAAACTCTTT. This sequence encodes CALWENNYKKLF.

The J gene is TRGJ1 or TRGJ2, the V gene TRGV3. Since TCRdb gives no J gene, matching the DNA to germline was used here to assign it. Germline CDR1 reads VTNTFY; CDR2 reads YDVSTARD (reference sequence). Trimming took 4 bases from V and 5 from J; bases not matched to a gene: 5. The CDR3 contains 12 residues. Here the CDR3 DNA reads TGTGCCACCTGGGAACCCGATTATAAGAAACTCTTT. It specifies CATWEPDYKKLF.